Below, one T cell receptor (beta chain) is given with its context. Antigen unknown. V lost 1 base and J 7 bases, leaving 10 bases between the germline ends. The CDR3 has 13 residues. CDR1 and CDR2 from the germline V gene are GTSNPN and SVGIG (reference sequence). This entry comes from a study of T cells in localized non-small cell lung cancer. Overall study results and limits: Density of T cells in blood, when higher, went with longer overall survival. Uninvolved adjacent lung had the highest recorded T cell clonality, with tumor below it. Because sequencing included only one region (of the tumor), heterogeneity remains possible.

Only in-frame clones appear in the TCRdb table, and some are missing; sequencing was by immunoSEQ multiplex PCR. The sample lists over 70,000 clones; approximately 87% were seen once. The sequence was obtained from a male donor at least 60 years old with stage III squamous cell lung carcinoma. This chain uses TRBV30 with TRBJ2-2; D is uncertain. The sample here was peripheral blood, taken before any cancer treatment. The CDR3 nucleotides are TGTGCCTGGAGTGGCACGGGTTACGGGGAGCTGTTTTTT. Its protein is CAWSGTGYGELFF. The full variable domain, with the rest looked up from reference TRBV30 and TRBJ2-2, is SQTIHQWPATLVQPVGSPLSLECTVEGTSNPNLYWYRQAAGRGLQLLFYSVGIGQISSEVPQNLSASRPQDRQFILSSKKLLLSDSGFYLCAWSGTGYGELFFGEGSRLTVL.